The 20 T cell receptor beta chains below all came from one sample that was sequenced in a study of T cell clonality in common variable immunodeficiency. Whole-study findings and limits: In common variable immunodeficiency, TCR beta chains reportedly carried fewer deletions and N-nucleotide insertions.

Antigen specificity for these receptors is unknown. Measured with immunoSEQ multiplex PCR; TCRdb has only the in-frame clones, and not every one. The sample lists approximately 29,000 clones, none appearing once, the ten largest making up around 3.2%. Sequenced input: peripheral blood mononuclear cells. The receptors were gathered from a human donor with common variable immunodeficiency.

This clone came up a few times. The read halts 3 residues ahead of the CDR3 end, with the missing end drawn from the germline J gene. J is TRBJ1-6 and V is TRBV2; possible D gene TRBD1, 6 bases. Germline V gene data show CDR1 as SNHLY and CDR2 as FYNNEI. The CDR3 contains 13 residues. Deletions cut 7 bases from V and 7 bases from J, with 11 bases between. The CDR3 loop reads CASKVTGNSPLHF. Incomplete CDR3 DNA: TGTGCCAGCAAGGTGACAGGAAATTCACCC.

This clone was recorded at least ten times. Other DNA sequences in this specimen translate into the identical CDR3. The CDR3 DNA, read in part, is TGTGCCAGCAGCTTGGACAGGGACTATGGC. Its translation: CASSLDRDYG. The entire CDR3 protein reads CASSLDRDYGYTF. This sequence joins TRBV5-4 and TRBJ1-2; a possible D gene is TRBD1 (6 bases). The sequenced fragment ends 3 residues before the CDR3 boundary, so the rest is inferred from the germline J gene. Trimming stripped 0 bases from V and 3 bases from J, with 6 bases between. CDR1 and CDR2 from the germline V gene are SGHNT and YYREEE (reference sequence). This CDR3 has 13 residues.

This clone was picked up a small number of times. Read sequence stops 3 residues before the CDR3 end, and the germline J gene provides the missing end. This rearrangement joins TRBV7-8 to TRBJ2-1; the D gene is possibly TRBD2 (5 bases). The V and J ends lost 9 bases and 5 bases respectively, with 17 bases between them. CDR1 and CDR2 (germline): SGHVS, FQNEAQ. The CDR3 has 14 amino acids. CDR3 loop: CASYKFAGNNEQFF. CDR3 DNA, as far as it was read: TGTGCCAGTTATAAATTTGCGGGTAACAATGAG. Looking up the rest from reference TRBV7-8 and TRBJ2-1 gives the full variable domain: GAGVSQSPRYKVAKRGQDVALRCDPISGHVSLFWYQQALGQGPEFLTYFQNEAQLDKSGLPSDRFFAERPEGSVSTLKIQRTQQEDSAVYLCASYKFAGNNEQFFGPGTRLTVL.

This clone was seen ten or more times. The read is 3 residues too short to cover the CDR3 end, so that end is filled in from the germline J gene. The gene calls are TRBV5-1 and TRBJ1-4; 9 nucleotides match TRBD1. This CDR3 region has 15 residues. Germline V gene data show CDR1 as SGHRS and CDR2 as YFSETQ. J was trimmed by 7 bases and V by 4 bases; bases with no gene match: 8. The sequenced part of the CDR3 DNA is TGCGCCAGCAGCCAGACAGGGGGGCTGGGTGAAAAA. Protein: CASSQTGGLGEK. The full CDR3 protein is CASSQTGGLGEKLFF.

The CDR3 region is CASSPLPQGIEKLFF. The CDR3 bases that were read are TGTGCCAGCTCACCACTTCCGCAGGGGATCGAAAAA. The chain joins TRBV18 to TRBJ1-4; the D gene is possibly TRBD1 (6 bases). The observed sequence ends 3 residues before the CDR3 terminus, with the missing tail filled in from the germline J gene. CDR1 and CDR2 (germline): KGHSH, LQKENI. The CDR3 consists of 15 residues. The V gene lost 1 base and the J gene lost 8 bases, with 14 bases spanning the gap.

This clone was seen many times. The read gets to within 3 residues of the CDR3 end, and the germline J gene fills in the rest. The gene calls are TRBV29-1 and TRBJ2-3; 9 nucleotides align to TRBD2. CDR3 size: 14 residues. Losses at the gene ends were 7 bases for V and 0 bases for J; bases not matched to a gene: 5. From germline, CDR1 is SQVTM and CDR2 ANQGSEA. The sequenced part of the CDR3 DNA is TGCAGCGCGAAACTAGCGGGTAGCACAGATACG. Its protein is CSAKLAGSTDT. The whole CDR3 sequence is CSAKLAGSTDTQYF.

This clone was seen many times. The read gets to within 3 residues of the CDR3 end, and the germline J gene fills in the rest. The gene calls are TRBV20-1 and TRBJ2-7; no clear D. V was cut by 4 bases and J by 6 bases, with 16 bases left in between. CDR1 DFQATT and CDR2 SNEGSKA come from the germline V gene (reference sequence). The CDR3 has 13 residues. This CDR3 is CSAKNPSSSEQYF. CDR3 DNA, as far as it was read: TGCAGTGCTAAAAACCCCTCGAGTAGCGAG.

This clone was found many times. The sequenced fragment ends 3 residues before the CDR3 boundary, so the rest is inferred from the germline J gene. This rearrangement joins TRBV20-1 to TRBJ2-5; the D gene is possibly TRBD2 (6 bases). Germline V gene lookup returns CDR1 DFQATT and CDR2 SNEGSKA (reference sequence). The CDR3 is made up of 12 amino acids. Trimming cost V 6 bases and J 1 base, with 9 bases left between them. The DNA read from the CDR3 is TGCAGTGCAAGGACTACCCAAGAGACC. Translating it yields CSARTTQET. The entire CDR3 protein is CSARTTQETQYF.

This clone was recorded at least ten times. The CDR3 DNA, read in part, is TGTGCCAGCTCACCAGAGCCAGGCGGGGAG. Translating gives CASSPEPGGE. The whole CDR3 sequence is CASSPEPGGELFF. The chain joins TRBV18 to TRBJ2-2, with D uncertain. Coverage ceases 3 residues before the CDR3 finishes, and the germline J gene fills in the end. Deletions cut 2 bases from V and 7 bases from J, with 8 bases between. Per germline, CDR1 KGHSH and CDR2 LQKENI. The CDR3 is 13 residues long.

This clone was counted ten times or more. The read falls 3 residues short of the CDR3 end, and the missing part is taken from the germline J gene. This chain joins TRBV5-1 and TRBJ2-5, with 11 nucleotides matching TRBD2. The CDR3 has 19 amino acids. Unmatched junction bases numbered 13, after V lost 1 base and J lost 2 bases. Germline V gene lookup returns CDR1 SGHRS and CDR2 YFSETQ. The sequenced CDR3 bases are TGCGCCAGCAGCTTGAGGGGGGATAGACTAGCGGGACTTCAAGAGACC. Encoded protein: CASSLRGDRLAGLQET. The full CDR3 protein reads CASSLRGDRLAGLQETQYF.

The table lists this clone with many counts. The CDR3 end lies 3 residues beyond the end of the read and is filled in from the germline J gene. The chain joins TRBV7-6 to TRBJ2-5; 8 nucleotides align to TRBD1. V dropped 6 bases and J dropped 5; count of bases not matched to a gene: 17. CDR1 is SGHVS, CDR2 FNYEAQ, per germline. This CDR3 comprises 17 residues. The part of the CDR3 DNA that was read is TGTGCCAGCAGGATGACAGGGGCCTCGGCGGGTAGGGAGACC. It translates to CASRMTGASAGRET. The full-length CDR3 reads as CASRMTGASAGRETQYF. Variable domain in full (rest from reference TRBV7-6 and TRBJ2-5): GAGVSQSPRYKVTKRGQDVALRCDPISGHVSLYWYRQALGQGPEFLTYFNYEAQQDKSGLPNDRFSAERPEGSISTLTIQRTEQRDSAMYRCASRMTGASAGRETQYFGPGTRLLVL.

This clone was observed a few times. Coverage ceases 3 residues before the CDR3 finishes, and the germline J gene fills in the end. The V gene is TRBV30, the J gene TRBJ1-4, with a possible D match to TRBD1 (5 bases). The CDR3 is 13 amino acids. V lost 2 bases, J lost 3 bases, and 7 bases lay in between. The germline V gene encodes CDR1 GTSNPN and CDR2 SVGIG (reference sequence). The CDR3 DNA, read in part, is TGTGCCTGGAGTCCAGGGTCTAATGAAAAA. Its translation is CAWSPGSNEK. The complete CDR3 protein is CAWSPGSNEKLFF.

About this clone: Read data end 3 residues before the CDR3 end; the end is taken from the germline J gene. The gene calls are TRBV19 and TRBJ2-1; TRBD2 agrees at 12 bases. The CDR3 is made up of 15 amino acids. CDR1 is LNHDA and CDR2 is SQIVND in the germline V gene (reference sequence). The V and J ends lost 7 bases and 7 bases, in that order; junction bases with no gene match: 8. The sequenced CDR3 bases are TGTGCCAGTACCCGGCCTAGCGGGAGGGGTAATGAG. Its protein product is CASTRPSGRGNE. The entire CDR3 is CASTRPSGRGNEQFF.

Ten or more counts support this clone. Sequencing ends 3 residues short of the CDR3 end; the germline J gene provides the rest. V usage is TRBV5-6 and J usage is TRBJ1-3; TRBD1 aligns across 8 bases. This CDR3 region has 15 residues. CDR1 SGHDT and CDR2 YYEEEE come from the germline V gene. The V segment lost 2 bases and the J segment 3 bases; nucleotides outside the gene matches: 4. Incomplete CDR3 DNA: TGTGCCAGCAGCTTCTCAGGGACAGGTGGAAACACC. Translated, it gives CASSFSGTGGNT. The full-length CDR3 reads as CASSFSGTGGNTIYF.

This clone showed up just a few times. From the germline J gene comes the end of the CDR3, since the read stops 3 residues before it. The chain links TRBV10-1 to TRBJ2-7; perhaps TRBD2 as D (5 bases). Germline assignment: CDR1 WNHNN and CDR2 SYGVQD (reference sequence). The CDR3 is 20 residues long. The ends were cut back, 2 bases at V and 2 bases at J, with 28 bases in the middle. The CDR3 bases that were read are TGCGCCAGCAGTGAGAAAGTGGGAGTGCGTGGTGGACTGCCCGCCTACGAG. This codes for CASSEKVGVRGGLPAYE. The full CDR3 reads CASSEKVGVRGGLPAYEQYF.

Of note for this clone: The CDR3 end is not reached by the read, which stops 3 residues before it; the germline J gene fills it in. The rearrangement links TRBV7-8 to TRBJ2-1, with D unresolved. Trimming stripped 3 bases from V and 5 bases from J, with 8 bases between. The CDR3 loop spans 13 amino acids. Germline CDR1 is SGHVS and CDR2 is FQNEAQ. Partial CDR3 DNA: TGTGCCAGCAGCTTGGATCAGGACAATGAG. This codes for CASSLDQDNE. From start to end, the CDR3 is CASSLDQDNEQFF.

This clone was seen many times. The read is 3 residues too short to cover the CDR3 end, so that end is filled in from the germline J gene. V gene TRBV29-1 combines with J gene TRBJ2-1; TRBD2 agrees at 10 bases. After removal of 3 bases from V and 0 bases from J, the junction contained 8 bases not matched to a gene. Germline lookup yields CDR1 SQVTM and CDR2 ANQGSEA. CDR3 length: 17 residues. Partial CDR3 DNA: TGCAGCGTTGATAGCTCACTAGCGGGAATCTCCTACAATGAG. Protein sequence: CSVDSSLAGISYNE. The CDR3 in full is CSVDSSLAGISYNEQFF.

This clone was found many times. The CDR3 is cut off 3 residues early in the read; its end comes from the germline J gene. The chain joins TRBV14 to TRBJ2-3; D not certain. Germline loops: CDR1 SGHDN, CDR2 FVKESK. The CDR3 has 14 residues. V dropped 0 bases and J dropped 1 base, with 5 bases sitting between them. The sequenced CDR3 bases are TGTGCCAGCAGCCAAGATATCGGCACAGATACG. Translation: CASSQDIGTDT. The full CDR3 sequence reads CASSQDIGTDTQYF.

This clone appeared a few times. A junction end diverges from the germline sequence, so it may reflect a read error. The read ends 3 residues shy of where the CDR3 ends; the end is completed using the germline J gene. The genes are TRBV7-7 and TRBJ2-2; no clear D. Germline values: CDR1 SSHAT, CDR2 FNYEAQ (reference sequence). There are 14 residues in the CDR3. The CDR3 is CASSLRPNTGELFF. Partial CDR3 DNA: TGTGCTAGCAGCTTAAGGCCCAACACCGGGGAG.

With respect to this clone: With the read ending 3 residues before the CDR3 end, the germline J gene is used to fill in that end. The chain recombines TRBV20-1 with TRBJ2-7; a possible D gene is TRBD2 (5 bases). The CDR3 is made up of 12 amino acids. Looked up from germline, CDR1 is DFQATT and CDR2 is SNEGSKA (reference sequence). Deletions cut 3 bases from V and 2 bases from J, with 8 bases between. The sequenced CDR3 bases are TGCAGTGCTAGGACTACAACCTACGAG. Protein sequence: CSARTTTYE. From start to end, the CDR3 is CSARTTTYEQYF.